This T cell receptor (beta chain) appears in the sequencing data of a study of shared clonotypes between healthy human individuals. Trimming cost V 11 bases and J 0 bases, with 16 bases left between them. The CDR3 is made up of 14 amino acids. Germline CDR1 ENHRY, CDR2 SYGVKD. Sequenced by immunoSEQ multiplex PCR; TCRdb stores in-frame clones only, minus some. The sample lists roughly 1,500,000 clones; approximately 98.5% were seen once. The receptor was derived from a man aged 25 to 45 in good health. This rearrangement joins TRBV10-3 to TRBJ1-1; D possibly corresponds to TRBD1 (6 bases). Input material: naive CD4+ T cells sorted from blood. The sample's subset: CD45RA+ positively selected. As DNA, the CDR3 is TGTGCCTCCAGGGACACGACAATGAACACTGAAGCTTTCTTT. It codes for CASRDTTMNTEAFF.